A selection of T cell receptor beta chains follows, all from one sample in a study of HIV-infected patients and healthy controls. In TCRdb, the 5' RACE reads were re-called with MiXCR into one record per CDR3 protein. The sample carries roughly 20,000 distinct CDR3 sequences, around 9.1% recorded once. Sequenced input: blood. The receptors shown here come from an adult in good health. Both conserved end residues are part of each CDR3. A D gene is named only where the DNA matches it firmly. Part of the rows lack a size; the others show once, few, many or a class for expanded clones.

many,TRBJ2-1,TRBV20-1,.,TGCAGCGGGGACTCTCCTAGCACATCAGCCCACAATGAGCAGTTCTTC,CSGDSPSTSAHNEQFF
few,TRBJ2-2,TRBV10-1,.,TGCGCCAGCAGCGACGGCGGGGAGCTGTTTTTT,CASSDGGELFF
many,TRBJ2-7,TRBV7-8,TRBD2,TGTGCCAGCAGCCCTCGTTCCCTAGCGGGAAGGTACGAGCAGTACTTC,CASSPRSLAGRYEQYF
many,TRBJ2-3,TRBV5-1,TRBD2,TGCGCCAGCAGCTCTAGCGGGATCCCAGATACGCAGTATTTT,CASSSSGIPDTQYF
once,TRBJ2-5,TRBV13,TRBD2,TGTGCCAGCAGCTTAGGGACTAGCGGGATATCCCCGGAGACCCAGTACTTC,CASSLGTSGISPETQYF
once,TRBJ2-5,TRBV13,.,TGTGCCAGCAGCTTAGCCCCTAGTCCCCAAGAGACCCAGTACTTC,CASSLAPSPQETQYF
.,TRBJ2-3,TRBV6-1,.,TGTGCCAGCAGTGAGGTCGATACGCAGTATTTT,CASSEVDTQYF
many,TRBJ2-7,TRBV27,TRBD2,TGTGCCAGCAGTTTAGATAGCGGGACCCCGGGCGAGCAGTACTTC,CASSLDSGTPGEQYF
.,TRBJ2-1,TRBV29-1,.,TGCAGCGTCCACAGGAGCTCCTACAATGAGCAGTTCTTC,CSVHRSSYNEQFF
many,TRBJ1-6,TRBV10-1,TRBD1,TGCGCCAGCAGCCCGGGACAGCTCGGGGTCGATTCACCCCTCCACTTT,CASSPGQLGVDSPLHF
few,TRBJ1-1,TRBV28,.,TGTGCCAGCAGTTTTATTGGGCGGCTTGGGAGTGAAGCTTTCTTT,CASSFIGRLGSEAFF
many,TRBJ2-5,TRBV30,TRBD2,TGTGCCTGGAGCCCCGGACTAGCGGGAGTCGGGGAGACCCAGTACTTC,CAWSPGLAGVGETQYF
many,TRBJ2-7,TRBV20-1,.,TGCAGTGCTCGTTCGGTGGGGGGCTCCTACGAGCAGTACTTC,CSARSVGGSYEQYF
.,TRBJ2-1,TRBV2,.,TGTGCCAGCAGTGGACTAGCCTACAATGAGCAGTTCTTC,CASSGLAYNEQFF
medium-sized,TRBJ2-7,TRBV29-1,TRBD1,TGCAGCGTCGTCGGGACAGGGGGCGAAGAGCAGTACTTC,CSVVGTGGEEQYF
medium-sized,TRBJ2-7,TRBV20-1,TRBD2,TGCAGTGCCCACGGGCGCCGGGAGGGAGTCTACGAGCAGTACTTC,CSAHGRREGVYEQYF
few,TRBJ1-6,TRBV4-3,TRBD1,TGCGCCAGCAGCCAAGATGACAGGGTTTCCTATAATTCACCCCTCCACTTT,CASSQDDRVSYNSPLHF
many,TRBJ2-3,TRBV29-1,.,TGCAGCGTTACCTTAAACGGGAATGTTGCAGATACGCAGTATTTT,CSVTLNGNVADTQYF
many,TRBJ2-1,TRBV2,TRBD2,TGTGCCAGCAACGGAGCGGGAGGGCCCGGGGCTGAGCAGTTCTTC,CASNGAGGPGAEQFF
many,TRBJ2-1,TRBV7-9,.,TGTGCCAGCAGCTTAGCGACGGACTACAATGAGCAGTTCTTC,CASSLATDYNEQFF
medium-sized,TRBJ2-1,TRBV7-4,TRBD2,TGTGCCAGCAGCTTGGGCAAGCGGGAGAGCACCTACAATGAGCAGTTCTTC,CASSLGKRESTYNEQFF
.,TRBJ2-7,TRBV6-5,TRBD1,TGTGCCAGCAGTTACTCCGGGACAGGGGAGTACGAGCAGTACTTC,CASSYSGTGEYEQYF
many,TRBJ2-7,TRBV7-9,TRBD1,TGTGCCAGCAGTACAGGGGGCGCAGGCTACGAGCAGTACTTC,CASSTGGAGYEQYF
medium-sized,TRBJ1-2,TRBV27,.,TGTGCCAGCAGTTTATCGACAGGCGCTAACTATGGCTACACCTTC,CASSLSTGANYGYTF
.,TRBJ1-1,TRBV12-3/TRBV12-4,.,TGTGCCAGCACCCCCCTAGGGGACACTGAAGCTTTCTTT,CASTPLGDTEAFF
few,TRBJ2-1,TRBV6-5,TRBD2,TGTGCCAGCAGTGGTAGCGGGGGAGAGTACAATGAGCAGTTCTTC,CASSGSGGEYNEQFF
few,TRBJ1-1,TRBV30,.,TGTGCCTGGAGTGTATCGGGGTACTGGGTGGAAAGAAACACTGAAGCTTTCTTT,CAWSVSGYWVERNTEAFF
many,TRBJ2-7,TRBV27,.,TGTGCCAGCAGCCACGACTCTCAGGACGAGCAGTACTTC,CASSHDSQDEQYF
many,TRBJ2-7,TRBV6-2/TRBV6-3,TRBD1,TGTGCCAGCACAGGGGGCGTCTACGAGCAGTACTTC,CASTGGVYEQYF
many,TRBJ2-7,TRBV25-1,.,TGTGCCAGCAGTGAGTCCAGCACCGAGCAGTACTTC,CASSESSTEQYF
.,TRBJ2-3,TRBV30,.,TGTGCCTGCAAAGGGAGCCACCCAGATACGCAGTATTTT,CACKGSHPDTQYF
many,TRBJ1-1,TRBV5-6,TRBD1,TGTGCCAGCACCGACGTTATGACAGGGTTCACTGAAGCTTTCTTT,CASTDVMTGFTEAFF
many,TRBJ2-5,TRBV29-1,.,TGCAGCGCCACTCCAGGAACCTCTGGGACCCAGTACTTC,CSATPGTSGTQYF
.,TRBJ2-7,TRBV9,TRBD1,TGTGCCAGCAGCGTAAGCCCCGCCGCCGGGACAGGGGTCCACGAGCAGTACTTC,CASSVSPAAGTGVHEQYF
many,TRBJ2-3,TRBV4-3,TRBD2,TGCGCCAGCAGCCAAGGCGCCGGGACTAGCGGGAGCAGAGATACGCAGTATTTT,CASSQGAGTSGSRDTQYF